The present T cell receptor beta chain was sequenced within a study of CD4 T cell repertoires in COVID-19. V dropped 5 bases and J dropped 1; count of bases not matched to a gene: 1. CDR3 size: 14 residues. Germline V CDR1 and CDR2: SGHTA, FQGNSA. Here immunoSEQ multiplex PCR was the method, and the copy in TCRdb shows in-frame clones only, minus some. The sample gives about 75,000 clones, 80% to 90% of which show up once; around 0.6% is in the top ten. The material was CD4+ T cells from peripheral blood, obtained after recovery from COVID-19. The sequence was collected from a human donor who had COVID-19. This chain links TRBV7-2 with TRBJ2-7, with 11 bases lining up with TRBD1. This CDR3 is CASSRDRGSYEQYF. CDR3 nucleotides: TGTGCCAGCAGCCGGGACAGGGGGTCCTACGAGCAGTACTTC.